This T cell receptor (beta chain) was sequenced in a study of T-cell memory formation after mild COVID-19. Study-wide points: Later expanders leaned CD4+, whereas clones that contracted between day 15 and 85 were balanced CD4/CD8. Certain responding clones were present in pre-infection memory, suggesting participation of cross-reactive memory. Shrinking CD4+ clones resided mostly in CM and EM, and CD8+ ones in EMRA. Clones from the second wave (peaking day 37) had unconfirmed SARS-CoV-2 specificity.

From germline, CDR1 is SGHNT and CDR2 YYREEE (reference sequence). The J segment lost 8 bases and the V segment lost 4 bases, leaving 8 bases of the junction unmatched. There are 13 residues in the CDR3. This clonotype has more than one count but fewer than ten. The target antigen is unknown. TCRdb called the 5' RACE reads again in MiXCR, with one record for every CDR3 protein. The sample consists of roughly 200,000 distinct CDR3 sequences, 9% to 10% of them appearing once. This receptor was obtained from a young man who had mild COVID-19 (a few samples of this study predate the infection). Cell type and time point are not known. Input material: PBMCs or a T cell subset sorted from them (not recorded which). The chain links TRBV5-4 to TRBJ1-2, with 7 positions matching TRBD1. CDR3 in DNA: TGTGCCAGCAGCCGCGAGGGGGCACGGGGCTACACCTTC. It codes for CASSREGARGYTF. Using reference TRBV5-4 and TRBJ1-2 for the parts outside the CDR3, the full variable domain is ETGVTQSPTHLIKTRGQQVTLRCSSQSGHNTVSWYQQALGQGPQFIFQYYREEENGRGNFPPRFSGLQFPNYSSELNVNALELDDSALYLCASSREGARGYTFGSGTRLTVV.